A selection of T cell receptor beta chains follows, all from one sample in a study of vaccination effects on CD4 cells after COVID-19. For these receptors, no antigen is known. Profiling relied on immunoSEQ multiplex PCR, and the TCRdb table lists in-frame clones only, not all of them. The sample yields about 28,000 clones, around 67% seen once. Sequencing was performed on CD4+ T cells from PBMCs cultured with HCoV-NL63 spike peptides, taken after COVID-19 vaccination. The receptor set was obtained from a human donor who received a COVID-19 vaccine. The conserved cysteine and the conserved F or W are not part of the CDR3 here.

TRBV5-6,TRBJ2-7,ASSLTLTEQY
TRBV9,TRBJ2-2,ASSLRTGPTGELF
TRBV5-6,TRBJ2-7,ASSFRDRPSYEQY
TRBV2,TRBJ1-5,ASKMGGQPQH
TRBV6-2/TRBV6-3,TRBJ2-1,ASRYGGLAGGDEQF
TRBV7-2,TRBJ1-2,ASSLSSGTLGYT
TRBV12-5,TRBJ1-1,ASSAMNTEAF
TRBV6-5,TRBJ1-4,ASRVNDLEKLF
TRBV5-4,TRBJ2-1,ASSPARDYNNEQF
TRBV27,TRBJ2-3,ASSIQRGPSTDTQY
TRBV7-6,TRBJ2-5,ASSLRISGEETQY
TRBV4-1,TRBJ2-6,ASSQGRQNSGANVLT
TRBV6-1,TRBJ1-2,ASSEAPLLGYGYT